This entry lists 21 T cell receptor beta chains sequenced from one sample in a study of shared clonotypes between healthy human individuals. Only in-frame clones appear in the TCRdb table, and some are missing; sequencing was by immunoSEQ multiplex PCR. The sample has 2 million to 2.5 million clones, approximately 94% seen once. The sample comprised naive CD4+ T cells sorted from blood. Subset described: CD45RA+ positively selected. All receptors derive from a man younger than 35 in good health.

This clone was observed once. The chain is built from TRBV6-1 and TRBJ1-5, with D uncertain. The V and J ends lost 5 bases and 3 bases respectively, with 8 bases between them. The CDR3 is 13 residues long. Germline CDR1 MNHNS, CDR2 SASEGT. The DNA of the CDR3 is TGTGCCAGCAGTCCTATAATCAATCAGCCCCAGCATTTT. Translating it yields CASSPIINQPQHF.

The chain carries TRBV7-9 and TRBJ1-4; the D is unclear. Germline assignment: CDR1 SEHNR and CDR2 FQNEAQ (reference sequence). The CDR3 sequence is 15 residues long. Trimming left V 1 base short and J 4 bases short, with 10 bases between. The CDR3 nucleotides are TGTGCCAGCAGCTTAGTTCCCAGTTTTAATGAAAAACTGTTTTTT. It encodes CASSLVPSFNEKLFF.

The chain combines TRBV5-1 with TRBJ1-1; 7 positions agree with TRBD1. The CDR3 is 14 amino acids. Trimming removed 1 base from V and 7 bases from J; junction bases left unmatched: 7. Per germline, CDR1 SGHRS and CDR2 YFSETQ. The CDR3 DNA follows: TGCGCCAGCAGCTTGTTAGGACAGGACCTTGAAGCTTTCTTT. Residues: CASSLLGQDLEAFF. Full variable domain (remainder filled in from reference TRBV5-1 and TRBJ1-1): KAGVTQTPRYLIKTRGQQVTLSCSPISGHRSVSWYQQTPGQGLQFLFEYFSETQRNKGNFPGRFSGRQFSNSRSEMNVSTLELGDSALYLCASSLLGQDLEAFFGQGTRLTVV.

The chain employs TRBV2 and TRBJ1-2; tentative D call: TRBD1 (6 bases). This CDR3 region has 13 residues. V was trimmed by 7 bases and J by 3 bases, leaving 12 bases between them. The germline gives CDR1 SNHLY, CDR2 FYNNEI. The CDR3 DNA follows: TGTGCCAGCACCCTACAGGGAGACTATGGCTACACCTTC. Protein sequence: CASTLQGDYGYTF.

The chain carries TRBV7-9 and TRBJ1-6, with TRBD1 as a possible D gene (6 bases). This CDR3 spans 13 amino acids. Trimming left V 4 bases short and J 10 bases short, with 11 bases between. Germline V lookup: CDR1 SEHNR, CDR2 FQNEAQ (reference sequence). The CDR3: CASSYGGRSPLHF. The CDR3 DNA reads as TGTGCCAGCAGCTACGGGGGCCGGTCACCCCTCCACTTT.

This clone was detected only a few times. CDR3 region: CAWKYGTGPDTF. In nucleotides, the CDR3 is TGTGCCTGGAAATATGGGACAGGGCCCGACACCTTC. The chain is built from TRBV30 and TRBJ1-2; 9 nucleotides align to TRBD1. The CDR3 has 12 amino acids. From germline, CDR1 is GTSNPN and CDR2 SVGIG (reference sequence). V shed 4 bases and J 12 bases; nucleotides not matched to a gene: 9.

The V and J genes are TRBV12-5 and TRBJ2-7; 9 bases are shared with TRBD1. Germline V gives CDR1 LGHNT, CDR2 FRNRAP. CDR3 size: 17 residues. The trim removed 3 bases at V and 6 bases at J, leaving 15 bases unmatched. The CDR3: CASGLRPADRGFGEQYF. DNA of the CDR3: TGTGCTAGTGGTTTACGACCGGCAGACAGGGGGTTCGGCGAGCAGTACTTC.

The chain has TRBV4-1 and TRBJ2-7; 8 nucleotides align to TRBD1. Germline V CDR1 and CDR2: MGHRA, YSYEKL. This CDR3 region has 15 residues. Trimming removed 4 bases from V and 3 bases from J; junction bases left unmatched: 8. The CDR3 bases are TGCGCCAGCAGCCCGGGAACAGGGGGACGCTACGAGCAGTACTTC. It codes for CASSPGTGGRYEQYF.

The CDR3 here is CASSLGTGPYEQYF. The CDR3 region has the DNA TGTGCCAGCAGCTTAGGGACAGGTCCATACGAGCAGTACTTC. V gene TRBV5-8 combines with J gene TRBJ2-7; 8 bases line up with TRBD1. Germline V CDR1 and CDR2: SGHTS, YDEGEE. The V gene end was trimmed by 2 bases and the J gene end by 4 bases; junction bases not matched to a gene: 5. The CDR3 covers 14 residues.

The chain carries TRBV6-6 and TRBJ1-5, with unresolved D. Per the germline V gene, CDR1 is MNHNY and CDR2 is SVGAGI (reference sequence). There are 14 residues in the CDR3. V lost 6 bases and J lost 9, with 18 bases in between. Here the CDR3 DNA reads TGTGCCAGCAGCCGAGCGGGCGGCAGATGGCCCCAGCATTTT. This translates into CASSRAGGRWPQHF.

The chain is built from TRBV25-1 and TRBJ2-7; D is ambiguous. This CDR3 has 15 residues. In germline, CDR1 is MGHDK, CDR2 SYGVNS. The V and J ends lost 1 base and 7 bases respectively, with 17 bases between them. Written as DNA, the CDR3 is TGTGCCAGCAGTGAATTTATTCCTGATTCGGGTGAGCAGTACTTC. This translates into CASSEFIPDSGEQYF.

The chain recombines TRBV30 with TRBJ2-1; 9 bases map to TRBD2. After removal of 2 bases from V and 4 bases from J, the junction contained 12 bases not matched to a gene. The CDR3 loop spans 17 amino acids. From germline, CDR1 is GTSNPN and CDR2 SVGIG (reference sequence). In DNA form, the CDR3 reads TGTGCCTGGAGTCTAATGCGGACTAGCGCTTATTACAATGAGCAGTTCTTC. This translates into CAWSLMRTSAYYNEQFF.

V usage is TRBV7-9 and J usage is TRBJ1-3; D remains unclear. CDR3 length: 13 residues. The V end lost 1 base, the J end lost 9 bases, and 10 bases lay between the germline ends. Germline-derived CDR1 and CDR2 are SEHNR and FQNEAQ (reference sequence). Here the CDR3 reads CASSLEPGGTIYF. The DNA for the CDR3 is TGTGCCAGCAGCTTAGAACCCGGAGGCACCATATATTTT.

The chain has TRBV4-3 and TRBJ2-1; TRBD2 matches 9 bases. The CDR3 sequence is 15 residues long. The V segment lost 3 bases and the J segment 10 bases; nucleotides outside the gene matches: 10. CDR1 and CDR2 from the germline V gene are LGHNA and YSLEER. The CDR3 DNA follows: TGCGCCAGCAGCCAGTTAGCGGGAGCCCCCCTGGAGCAGTTCTTC. It is translated as CASSQLAGAPLEQFF.

A few counts support this clone. This sequence joins TRBV9 and TRBJ2-1; 11 positions agree with TRBD2. Germline V gene data show CDR1 as SGDLS and CDR2 as YYNGEE. CDR3 length equals 17 residues. V dropped 3 bases and J dropped 7; count of bases not matched to a gene: 12. CDR3 nucleotides: TGTGCCAGCAGCGCCCTCCCTACTAGCGGGAGAGATAATGAGCAGTTCTTC. Protein sequence: CASSALPTSGRDNEQFF.

This clone was counted once. The V and J genes are TRBV4-1 and TRBJ2-7; 11 bases align to TRBD2. The CDR3 has 19 amino acids. The germline V gene has CDR1 MGHRA and CDR2 YSYEKL. Trimming at V came to 0 bases and at J to 3 bases, leaving 13 bases not matched to a gene. This chain's CDR3 is CASSQDLASGRTRIYEQYF. CDR3 coding DNA: TGCGCCAGCAGCCAAGACCTCGCTAGCGGGAGGACGAGGATCTACGAGCAGTACTTC.

The table lists this clone with a count of one. CDR3 sequence reads: CASSASGTGPAASEKLFF. CDR3 DNA: TGTGCCAGCAGCGCCTCCGGGACAGGTCCTGCTGCGAGTGAAAAACTGTTTTTT. The chain is built from TRBV5-5 and TRBJ1-4, with 8 bases aligning to TRBD1. Germline CDR1 SGHKS, CDR2 YYEKEE (reference sequence). Trimming removed 4 bases from V and 7 bases from J; junction bases left unmatched: 18. The CDR3 is 18 residues long.

The V and J genes are TRBV12-5 and TRBJ2-1; 9 bases fit TRBD2. The CDR3 contains 15 residues. The germline V gene has CDR1 LGHNT and CDR2 FRNRAP. V trimming: 7 bases; J trimming: 4 bases; junction bases outside the gene matches: 8. CDR3 loop: CASALTSGRYNEQFF. CDR3 nucleotides: TGTGCTAGTGCCCTCACCAGCGGGAGGTACAATGAGCAGTTCTTC. Together with reference TRBV12-5 and TRBJ2-1, the CDR3 gives the full variable domain: DARVTQTPRHKVTEMGQEVTMRCQPILGHNTVFWYRQTMMQGLELLAYFRNRAPLDDSGMPKDRFSAEMPDATLATLKIQPSEPRDSAVYFCASALTSGRYNEQFFGPGTRLTVL.

This chain connects TRBV5-6 to TRBJ2-5; D not certain. V was pared by 3 bases and J by 5 bases, with 11 bases between. In germline, CDR1 is SGHDT, CDR2 YYEEEE. This CDR3 spans 13 amino acids. CDR3 sequence: CASSSQYPETQYF. CDR3 coding DNA: TGTGCCAGCAGCTCCCAGTACCCGGAGACCCAGTACTTC.

The V gene is TRBV29-1, the J gene TRBJ1-5, with unresolved D. Germline-derived CDR1 and CDR2 are SQVTM and ANQGSEA. The CDR3 extends over 12 amino acids. Between the trimmed V and J ends, which lost 4 bases and 0 bases, there was a span of 4 bases. This chain's CDR3 is CSVGHSNQPQHF. Written as DNA, the CDR3 is TGCAGCGTTGGGCATAGCAATCAGCCCCAGCATTTT. Drawing the rest from reference TRBV29-1 and TRBJ1-5, the complete variable domain is SAVISQKPSRDICQRGTSLTIQCQVDSQVTMMFWYRQQPGQSLTLIATANQGSEATYESGFVIDKFPISRPNLTFSTLTVSNMSPEDSSIYLCSVGHSNQPQHFGDGTRLSIL.

This clone was picked up one time. The rearrangement uses TRBV4-1 and TRBJ2-1; either TRBD1 or TRBD2 may fit D (6 bases each). The CDR3 totals 14 residues. Germline V gives CDR1 MGHRA, CDR2 YSYEKL. V shed 7 bases and J shed 3 bases, with 13 bases lying between them. The chain's CDR3 is CASTRGPNYNEQFF. CDR3 DNA: TGCGCCAGCACCCGGGGGCCTAACTACAATGAGCAGTTCTTC.